This TCR beta chain was sequenced in a study of T cells expressing NK-cell markers. Study background: Source material for TCR beta repertoires consisted of sorted CD3+CD56+NKG2C+, CD3+CD56+NKG2C- and CD3+CD56-NKG2C+ T cells. The eight sequenced donors comprised seven who were HCMV-seropositive and one who was seronegative.

The TCR beta cDNA came from 5'RACE template switching with UMIs. No DNA is given; TCRdb re-called the 5' RACE reads and lists each CDR3 protein once. The clone table shows more than 400,000 distinct CDR3 sequences, with the ten largest holding under 7.5%. Per the germline V gene, CDR1 is SGHVS and CDR2 is FNYEAQ. The CDR3 extends over 18 amino acids. The sample comprised blood T cells: a sorted CD56 or NKG2C T cell subset, CD4+ or CD8+ T cells, or bulk PBMC T cells (not recorded which). This clonotype originated in a woman aged 18-69 years in good health. The chain has TRBV7-6 and TRBJ2-5; TCRdb returns TRBD2, unconfirmable since there is no DNA. This CDR3 reads CASSLVAGGDNYQETQYF. Based on the CDR3 plus reference TRBV7-6 and TRBJ2-5, the full variable domain is GAGVSQSPRYKVTKRGQDVALRCDPISGHVSLYWYRQALGQGPEFLTYFNYEAQQDKSGLPNDRFSAERPEGSISTLTIQRTEQRDSAMYRCASSLVAGGDNYQETQYFGPGTRLLVL.